This T cell receptor (beta chain) stems from a study of naive and memory T cell subsets. Study conclusions and caveats: In naive cells, over 85% of TCR sequences were seen only once. Naive repertoires, especially CD8, held a few larger clonotypes, possibly memory cells re-expressing CD45RA. Gini index rose across naive, CM, EM and EMRA in CD4 and CD8.

Remarks on this clonotype: As yet, its antigen is unknown.

Both TRBC1 and TRBC2 were covered by a beta constant-region primer of two equimolar oligonucleotides. Nested alpha and beta constant-region primers with the SP2 primer drove four PCR rounds on ligated cDNA. MiXCR was run by TCRdb on the UMI-ligation and nested PCR reads, yielding one entry per CDR3 protein. The repertoire holds roughly 150,000 distinct CDR3 sequences, with about a fifth as singletons. Trimming took off 2 bases at V and 5 bases at J, with 13 bases between the two ends. This CDR3 is built from 14 residues. This sequence joins TRBV12-3 or TRBV12-4 and TRBJ2-7, with D tentatively TRBD2 (5 bases). The receptor comes from a human donor in good health. The specimen was naive CD8+ T cells from blood. The CDR3 reads CASSLHNSGHEQYF. The CDR3 region has the DNA TGTGCCAGCAGTTTACATAACAGCGGTCACGAGCAGTACTTC.